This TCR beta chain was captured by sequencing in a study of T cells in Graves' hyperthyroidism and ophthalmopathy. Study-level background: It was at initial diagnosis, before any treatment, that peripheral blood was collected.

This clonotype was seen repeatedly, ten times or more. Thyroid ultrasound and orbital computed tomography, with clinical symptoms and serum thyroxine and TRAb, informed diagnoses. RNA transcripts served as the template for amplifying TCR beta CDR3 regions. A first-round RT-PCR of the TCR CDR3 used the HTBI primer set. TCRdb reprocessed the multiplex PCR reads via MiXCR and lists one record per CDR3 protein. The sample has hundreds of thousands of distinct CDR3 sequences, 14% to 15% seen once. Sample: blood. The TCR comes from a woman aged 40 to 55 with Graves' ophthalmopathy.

DNA of the CDR3: TGTGCCAGCAGTTTACAGGAAGGACAGGGGAGGGAAGAGACCCAGTACTTC. This gives the protein CASSLQEGQGREETQYF. V usage is TRBV27 and J usage is TRBJ2-5; 9 bases map to TRBD1. The CDR3 extends over 17 amino acids. The junction had 10 bases not matched to a gene; V was cut back by 2 bases and J by 3 bases. CDR1 is MNHEY, CDR2 SMNVEV, per germline (reference sequence).